The T cell receptor (beta chain) described here comes from a study of vaccination effects on CD4 cells after COVID-19. Overall study context: Among convalescent patients, two provided samples 16 days and one week before vaccination.

Points on this clone: Its antigen remains unidentified.

Clones were sequenced by immunoSEQ multiplex PCR, and TCRdb holds only the in-frame ones, with some missing. The table has some 24,000 clones, 60% to 80% seen once; the top ten hold 16%. Germline values: CDR1 SGHRS, CDR2 YFSETQ. Trimming removed 0 bases at V and 7 bases at J, with 16 bases between. CDR3 size: 16 residues. Sequencing in the ViraFEST assay came after antigen-specific CD4+ T cells had been expanded with viral peptide pools, which were used to stimulate PBMC. Isolating CD4+ T cells followed around nine days of culture. This person's SARS-CoV-2 infection, confirmed by PCR, occurred between March and December 2020. On day 3 and again on day 7, half the medium was replaced with IL-2 medium.

The sequenced sample was CD4+ T cells from PBMCs cultured with SARS-CoV-2 spike peptides, obtained before COVID-19 vaccination. The origin of this receptor is a human donor who had a prior SARS-CoV-2 infection. V and J are TRBV5-1 and TRBJ1-4; TRBD1 is a possible D gene (5 bases). CDR3 sequence (DNA): TGCGCCAGCAGCTTGGCCCTGGGCAGGGACGCTGAAAAACTGTTTTTT. It yields the protein CASSLALGRDAEKLFF.